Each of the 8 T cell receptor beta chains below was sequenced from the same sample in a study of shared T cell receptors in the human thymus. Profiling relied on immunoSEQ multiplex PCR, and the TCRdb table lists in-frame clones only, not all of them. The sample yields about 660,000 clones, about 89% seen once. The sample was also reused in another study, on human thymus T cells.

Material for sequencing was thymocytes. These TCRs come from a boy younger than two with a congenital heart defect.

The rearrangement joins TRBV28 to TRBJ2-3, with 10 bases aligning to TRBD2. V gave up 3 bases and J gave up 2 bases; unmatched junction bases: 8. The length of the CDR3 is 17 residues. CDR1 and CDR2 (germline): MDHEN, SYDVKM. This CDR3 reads CASSFYLAGVLTDTQYF. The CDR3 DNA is TGTGCCAGCAGTTTTTACCTAGCGGGGGTACTCACAGATACGCAGTATTTT.

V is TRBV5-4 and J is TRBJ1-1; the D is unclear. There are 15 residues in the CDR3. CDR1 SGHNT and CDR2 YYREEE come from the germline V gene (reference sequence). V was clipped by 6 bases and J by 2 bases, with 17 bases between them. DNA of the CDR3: TGTGCCAGCACCCTACTTCCGGACTCCAACACTGAAGCTTTCTTT. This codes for CASTLLPDSNTEAFF. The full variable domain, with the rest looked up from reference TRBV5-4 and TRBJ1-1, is ETGVTQSPTHLIKTRGQQVTLRCSSQSGHNTVSWYQQALGQGPQFIFQYYREEENGRGNFPPRFSGLQFPNYSSELNVNALELDDSALYLCASTLLPDSNTEAFFGQGTRLTVV.

The CDR3 loop reads CASSNRGSNQPQHF. In DNA form, the CDR3 reads TGTGCCAGCAGTAACAGGGGTTCCAATCAGCCCCAGCATTTT. The genes are TRBV6-6 and TRBJ1-5; 7 bases match TRBD1. CDR1 is MNHNY, CDR2 SVGAGI, per germline (reference sequence). The CDR3 length is 14 residues. J gave up 3 bases and V 5 bases, and 4 bases lay outside the gene matches.

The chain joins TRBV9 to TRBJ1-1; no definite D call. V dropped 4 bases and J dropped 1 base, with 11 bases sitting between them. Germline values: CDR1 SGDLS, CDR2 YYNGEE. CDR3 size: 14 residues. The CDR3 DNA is TGTGCCAGCAGCCCCAGGCTCGGGAACACTGAAGCTTTCTTT. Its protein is CASSPRLGNTEAFF.

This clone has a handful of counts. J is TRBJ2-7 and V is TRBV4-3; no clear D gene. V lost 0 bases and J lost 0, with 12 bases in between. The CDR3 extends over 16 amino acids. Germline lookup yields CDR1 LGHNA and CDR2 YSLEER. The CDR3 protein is CASSQEVQVLSYEQYF. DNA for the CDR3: TGCGCCAGCAGCCAAGAGGTCCAGGTCCTCTCCTACGAGCAGTACTTC.

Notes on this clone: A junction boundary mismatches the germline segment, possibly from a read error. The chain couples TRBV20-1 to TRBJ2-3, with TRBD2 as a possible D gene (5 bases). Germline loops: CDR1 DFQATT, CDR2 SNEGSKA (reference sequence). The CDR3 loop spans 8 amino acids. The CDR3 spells CSASYGDF. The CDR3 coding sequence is TGCAGTGCTAGCTACGGGGATTTT.

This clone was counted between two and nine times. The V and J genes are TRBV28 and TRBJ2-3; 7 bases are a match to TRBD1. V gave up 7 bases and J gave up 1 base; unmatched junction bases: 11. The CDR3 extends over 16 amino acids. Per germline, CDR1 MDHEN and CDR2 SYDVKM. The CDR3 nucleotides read TGTGCCAGCACCAGGGGGTGGGGGCTAGGCACAGATACGCAGTATTTT. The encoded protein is CASTRGWGLGTDTQYF.

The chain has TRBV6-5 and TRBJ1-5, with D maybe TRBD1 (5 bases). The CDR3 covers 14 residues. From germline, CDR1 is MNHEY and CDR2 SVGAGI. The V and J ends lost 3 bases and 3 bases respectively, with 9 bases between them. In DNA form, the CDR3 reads TGTGCCAGCAGTTATAGACAGACCAATCAGCCCCAGCATTTT. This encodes CASSYRQTNQPQHF.